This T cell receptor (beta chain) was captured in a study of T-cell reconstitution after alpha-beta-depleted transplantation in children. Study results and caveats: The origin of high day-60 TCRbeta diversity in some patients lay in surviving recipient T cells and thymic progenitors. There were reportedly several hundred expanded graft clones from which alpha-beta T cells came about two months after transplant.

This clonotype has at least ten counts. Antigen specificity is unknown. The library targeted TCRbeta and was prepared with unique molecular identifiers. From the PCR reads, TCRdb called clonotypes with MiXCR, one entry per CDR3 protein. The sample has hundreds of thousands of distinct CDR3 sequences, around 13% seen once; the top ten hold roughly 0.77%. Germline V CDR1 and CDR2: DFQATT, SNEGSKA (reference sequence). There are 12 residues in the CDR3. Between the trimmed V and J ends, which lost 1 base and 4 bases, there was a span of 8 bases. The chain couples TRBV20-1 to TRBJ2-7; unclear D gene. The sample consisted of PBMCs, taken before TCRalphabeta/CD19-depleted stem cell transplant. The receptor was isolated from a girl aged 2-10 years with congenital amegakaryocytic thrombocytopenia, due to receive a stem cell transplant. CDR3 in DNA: TGCAGTGCTAGAGGTGCGGTTTACGAGCAGTACTTC. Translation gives CSARGAVYEQYF.